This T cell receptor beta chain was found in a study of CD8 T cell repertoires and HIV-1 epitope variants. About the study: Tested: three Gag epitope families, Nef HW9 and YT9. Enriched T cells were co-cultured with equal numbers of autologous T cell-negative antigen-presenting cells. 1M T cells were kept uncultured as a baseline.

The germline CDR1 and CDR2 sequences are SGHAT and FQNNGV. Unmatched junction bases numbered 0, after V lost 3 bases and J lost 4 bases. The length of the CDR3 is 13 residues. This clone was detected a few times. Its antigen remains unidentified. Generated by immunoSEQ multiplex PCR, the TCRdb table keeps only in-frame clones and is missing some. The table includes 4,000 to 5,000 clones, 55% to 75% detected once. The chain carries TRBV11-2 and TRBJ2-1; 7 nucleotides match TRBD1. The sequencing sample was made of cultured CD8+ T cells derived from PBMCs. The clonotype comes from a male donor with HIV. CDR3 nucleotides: TGTGCCAGCAGCTTGGGACAGTACAATGAGCAGTTCTTC. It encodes CASSLGQYNEQFF.